This T cell receptor (beta chain) was retrieved from a study of T cells in Graves' hyperthyroidism and ophthalmopathy. This CDR3 has 14 residues. J was trimmed by 6 bases and V by 2 bases; bases with no gene match: 4. Germline CDR1 is SQVTM and CDR2 is ANQGSEA. RNA transcripts yielded amplified TCR beta CDR3 regions. HTBI primers were used for first-round RT-PCR of the TCR CDR3. In TCRdb, the multiplex PCR reads were re-called with MiXCR into one record per CDR3 protein. The sample holds around 520,000 distinct CDR3 sequences, roughly 14% seen once. This clonotype was sampled from a woman aged 18 to 35 with Graves' hyperthyroidism. The chain employs TRBV29-1 and TRBJ2-1, with 10 nucleotides matching TRBD2. Sequencing used blood. The CDR3 loop is CSVEPSGSTNEQFF. The CDR3 DNA sequence: TGCAGCGTTGAACCTAGCGGGAGTACCAATGAGCAGTTCTTC.